This T cell receptor beta chain was recorded in a study of T cell responses to AZD1222 COVID-19 vaccine. Findings and limits, study-wide: Unmutated variant regions reportedly attract nearly half of all spike-specific TCRs.

Measured with immunoSEQ multiplex PCR; TCRdb has only the in-frame clones, and not every one. This table has about 190,000 clones, 85% to 90% appearing once. Trimming stripped 5 bases from V and 3 bases from J, with 16 bases between. Germline lookup yields CDR1 MNHEY and CDR2 SMNVEV (reference sequence). This CDR3 region has 16 residues. This clone has only one observation. Its specificity is not known. This specimen consisted of peripheral blood, obtained on day 0 of AZD1222 vaccination. This rearrangement joins TRBV27 to TRBJ1-4, with TRBD1 as a possible D gene (6 bases). The receptor's source is an adult in good health. DNA for the CDR3: TGTGCCAGCAGTCCTCTACAGGGTACAGCTAATGAAAAACTGTTTTTT. This translates into CASSPLQGTANEKLFF.